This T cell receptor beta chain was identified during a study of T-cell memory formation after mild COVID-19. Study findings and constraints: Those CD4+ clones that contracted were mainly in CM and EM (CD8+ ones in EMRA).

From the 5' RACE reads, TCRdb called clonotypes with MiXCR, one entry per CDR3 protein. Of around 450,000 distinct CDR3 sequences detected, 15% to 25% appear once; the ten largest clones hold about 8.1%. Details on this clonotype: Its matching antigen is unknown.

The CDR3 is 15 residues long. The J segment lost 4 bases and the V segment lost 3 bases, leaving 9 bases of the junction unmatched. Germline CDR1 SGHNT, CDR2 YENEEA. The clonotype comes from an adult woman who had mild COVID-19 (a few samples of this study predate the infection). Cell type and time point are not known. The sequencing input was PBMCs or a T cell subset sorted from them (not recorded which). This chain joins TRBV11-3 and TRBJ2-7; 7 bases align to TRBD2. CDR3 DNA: TGTGCCAGCAGCTTTGGGGGGGACTACTTGTACGAGCAGTACTTC. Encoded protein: CASSFGGDYLYEQYF.